What follows is one TCR beta chain and its context. The target antigen is unknown. The data were obtained in a study of cytomegalovirus exposure and HLA in healthy donors. Germline CDR1 and CDR2: SGDLS and YYNGEE. The CDR3 sequence is 13 residues long. The V gene end was trimmed by 3 bases and the J gene end by 1 base; junction bases not matched to a gene: 1. Primers included in the PCR were 60 Vbeta and 13 Jbeta primers. Assay used: immunoSEQ multiplex PCR; TCRdb lists only in-frame clones, some missing. The sample has some 190,000 clones; about four fifths are singletons. Broader study findings: Researchers had no immune exposure information except CMV serostatus available. A later examination showed that TCR association rates differed by HLA locus, with DRB1 most and HLA-C fewest. TCR beta chains numbering under 200 were designated cytomegalovirus-associated.

The material sequenced was PBMCs. This sequence joins TRBV9 and TRBJ2-7; TRBD1 matches at 7 bases. The sequence was collected from a woman aged 25 to 39 in good health and CMV-seronegative. The CDR3 loop is CASSAGQSYEQYF. The CDR3 DNA reads TGTGCCAGCAGCGCGGGACAGTCCTACGAGCAGTACTTC. Filled out from reference TRBV9 and TRBJ2-7, the complete variable domain reads DSGVTQTPKHLITATGQRVTLRCSPRSGDLSVYWYQQSLDQGLQFLIQYYNGEERAKGNILERFSAQQFPDLHSELNLSSLELGDSALYFCASSAGQSYEQYFGPGTRLTVT.